These 3 T cell receptor beta chains were all obtained from the same sample, sequenced in a study of CD8+ T cells in alopecia areata. RNA, once extracted, was reverse transcribed into cDNA for use as the sequencing template. Sequencing used immunoSEQ multiplex PCR; TCRdb keeps in-frame clones, though not all of them. Here the sample spans around 190,000 clones, approximately 56% being singletons. Treatment noted: oral pan-JAK inhibitor, 5-10 mg twice daily. The sample here was CD4+ T cells sorted from blood, taken at week 4, from a patient treated with tofacitinib. These receptors all come from a human donor with alopecia areata.

This clone occurred a few times. The rearrangement joins TRBV29-1 to TRBJ1-2; D perhaps matches TRBD1 (5 bases). V dropped 2 bases and J dropped 4 bases, with 11 bases sitting between them. The CDR3 runs to 13 residues. The germline gives CDR1 SQVTM, CDR2 ANQGSEA. The CDR3 nucleotides are TGCAGCGTTGAACTGGGGGGAAGCTATGGCTACACCTTC. Protein product: CSVELGGSYGYTF. Using reference TRBV29-1 and TRBJ1-2 for the parts outside the CDR3, the full variable domain is SAVISQKPSRDICQRGTSLTIQCQVDSQVTMMFWYRQQPGQSLTLIATANQGSEATYESGFVIDKFPISRPNLTFSTLTVSNMSPEDSSIYLCSVELGGSYGYTFGSGTRLTVV.

J is TRBJ2-2 and V is TRBV27; D not certain. V lost 5 bases, J lost 4 bases, and 5 bases lay in between. The CDR3 contains 12 residues. CDR1 is MNHEY, CDR2 SMNVEV, per germline (reference sequence). The CDR3 region has the DNA TGTGCCAGCAGTACCCCCACCGGGGAGCTGTTTTTT. Translated: CASSTPTGELFF.

This chain links TRBV29-1 with TRBJ2-7; D possibly corresponds to TRBD1 (7 bases). The CDR3 length is 16 residues. Germline V lookup: CDR1 SQVTM, CDR2 ANQGSEA. Trimming pared 2 bases from V and 2 bases from J, leaving 19 bases between. CDR3 amino acids: CSVESGRQGTPYEQYF. CDR3 nucleotide sequence: TGCAGCGTTGAAAGCGGGCGACAGGGTACACCCTACGAGCAGTACTTC.